This TCR beta chain was captured in a study of T-cell memory formation after mild COVID-19. The V gene's germline CDR1 is SNHLY and CDR2 FYNNEI. The length of the CDR3 is 11 residues. With 8 bases removed from V and 7 bases from J, the gap between germline ends came to 8 bases. TCRdb reprocessed the 5' RACE reads via MiXCR and lists one record per CDR3 protein. The profile covers hundreds of thousands of distinct CDR3 sequences, with 20% to 25% appearing a single time and approximately 13% taken by the ten largest. This TCR was recovered from an adult woman who had mild COVID-19 (a few samples of this study predate the infection). Cell type and time point are not known. Input material: PBMCs or a T cell subset sorted from them (not recorded which). The gene calls are TRBV2 and TRBJ1-4; no clear D. CDR3 sequence: CASVLGEKLFF. The DNA for the CDR3 is TGTGCCAGCGTTTTGGGTGAAAAACTGTTTTTT.